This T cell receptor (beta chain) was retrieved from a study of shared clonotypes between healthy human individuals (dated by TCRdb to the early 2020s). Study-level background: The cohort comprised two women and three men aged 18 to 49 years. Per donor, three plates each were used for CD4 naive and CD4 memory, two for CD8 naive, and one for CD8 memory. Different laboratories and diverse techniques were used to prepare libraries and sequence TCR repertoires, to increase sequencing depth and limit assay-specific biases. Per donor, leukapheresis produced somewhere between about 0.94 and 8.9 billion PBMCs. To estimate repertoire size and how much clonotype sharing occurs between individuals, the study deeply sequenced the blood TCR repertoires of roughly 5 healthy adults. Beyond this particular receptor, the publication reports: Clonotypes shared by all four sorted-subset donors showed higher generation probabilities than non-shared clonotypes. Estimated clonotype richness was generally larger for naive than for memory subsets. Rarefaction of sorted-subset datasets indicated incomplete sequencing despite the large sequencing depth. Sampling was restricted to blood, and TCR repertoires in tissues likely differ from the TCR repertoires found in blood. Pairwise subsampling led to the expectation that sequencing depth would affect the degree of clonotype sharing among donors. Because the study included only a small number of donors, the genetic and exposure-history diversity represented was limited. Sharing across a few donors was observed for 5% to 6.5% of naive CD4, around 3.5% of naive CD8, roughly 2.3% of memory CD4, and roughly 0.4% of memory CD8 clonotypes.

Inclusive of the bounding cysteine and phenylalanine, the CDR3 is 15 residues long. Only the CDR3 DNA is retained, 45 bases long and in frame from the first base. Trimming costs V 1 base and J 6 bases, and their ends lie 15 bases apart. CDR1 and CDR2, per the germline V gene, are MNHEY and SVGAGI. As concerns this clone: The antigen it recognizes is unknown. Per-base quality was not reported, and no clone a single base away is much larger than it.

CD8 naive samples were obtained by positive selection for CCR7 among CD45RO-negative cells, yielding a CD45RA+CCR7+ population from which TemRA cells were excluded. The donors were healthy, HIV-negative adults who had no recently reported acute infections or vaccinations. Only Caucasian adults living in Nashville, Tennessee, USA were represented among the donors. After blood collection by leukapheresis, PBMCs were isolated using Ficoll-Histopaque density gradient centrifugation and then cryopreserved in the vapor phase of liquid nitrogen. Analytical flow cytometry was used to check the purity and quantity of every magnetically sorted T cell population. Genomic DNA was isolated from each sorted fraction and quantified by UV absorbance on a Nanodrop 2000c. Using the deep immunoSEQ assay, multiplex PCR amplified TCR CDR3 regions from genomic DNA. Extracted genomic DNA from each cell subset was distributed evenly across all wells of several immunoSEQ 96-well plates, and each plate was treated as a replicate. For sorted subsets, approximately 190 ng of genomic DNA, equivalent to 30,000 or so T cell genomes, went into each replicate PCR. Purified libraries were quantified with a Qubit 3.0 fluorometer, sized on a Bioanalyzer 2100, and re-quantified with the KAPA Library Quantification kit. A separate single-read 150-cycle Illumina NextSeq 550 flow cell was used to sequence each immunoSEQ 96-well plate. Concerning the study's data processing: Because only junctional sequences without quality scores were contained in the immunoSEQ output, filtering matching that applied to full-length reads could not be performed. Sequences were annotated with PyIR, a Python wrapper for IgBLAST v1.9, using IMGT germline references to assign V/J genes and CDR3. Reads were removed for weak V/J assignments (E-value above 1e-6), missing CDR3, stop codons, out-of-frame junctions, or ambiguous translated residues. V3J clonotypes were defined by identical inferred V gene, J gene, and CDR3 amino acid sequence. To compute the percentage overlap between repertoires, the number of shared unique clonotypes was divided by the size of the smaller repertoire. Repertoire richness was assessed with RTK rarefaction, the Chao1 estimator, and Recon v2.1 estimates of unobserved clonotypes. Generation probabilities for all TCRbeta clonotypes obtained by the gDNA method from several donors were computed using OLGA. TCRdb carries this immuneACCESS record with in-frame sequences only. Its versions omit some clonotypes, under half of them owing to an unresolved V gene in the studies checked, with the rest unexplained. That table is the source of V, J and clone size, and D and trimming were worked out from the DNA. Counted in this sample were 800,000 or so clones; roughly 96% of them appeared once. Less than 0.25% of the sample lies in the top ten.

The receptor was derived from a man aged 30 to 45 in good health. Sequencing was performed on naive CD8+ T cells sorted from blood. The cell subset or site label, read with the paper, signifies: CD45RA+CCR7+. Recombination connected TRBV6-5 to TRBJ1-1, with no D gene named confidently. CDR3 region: CASSYFFGSPAEAFF. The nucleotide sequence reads TGTGCCAGCAGTTACTTCTTCGGGAGCCCCGCTGAAGCTTTCTTT.